These T cell receptor beta chains were read from a single sample in a study of blood T cell repertoires in COVID-19. Assay used: immunoSEQ multiplex PCR; TCRdb lists only in-frame clones, some missing. Here the sample spans approximately 140,000 clones, over 80% being singletons. The specimen sequenced was peripheral blood. All receptors derive from a man aged 60 to 69 with active or convalescent COVID-19. Each CDR3 is given with its conserved first and last residue. The order of the fields is D gene, clone size, J gene, V gene, CDR3 DNA, CDR3 protein. D genes are given only for firm matches. Not all rows give a size; the values are once, few, many and, for expanded clones, a class.

D gene: TRBD2; clone size: once; J gene: TRBJ2-1; V gene: TRBV9; CDR3 DNA: TGTGCCAGCAGCTCAAGGACTAGCGGGTCTGAGCAGTTCTTC; CDR3 protein: CASSSRTSGSEQFF
D gene: -; clone size: -; J gene: TRBJ2-7; V gene: TRBV29-1; CDR3 DNA: TGCAGCGTTGAGGAAGGAAACAGGGAAGAGCAGTACTTC; CDR3 protein: CSVEEGNREEQYF
D gene: -; clone size: -; J gene: TRBJ1-4; V gene: TRBV5-5; CDR3 DNA: TGTGCCAGCAGCCCTTCGGTGAGAGCAACTAATGAAAAACTGTTTTTT; CDR3 protein: CASSPSVRATNEKLFF
D gene: TRBD1; clone size: -; J gene: TRBJ2-7; V gene: TRBV11-2; CDR3 DNA: TGTGCCAGCAGCCGGGACAGCCCCTACGAGCAGTACTTC; CDR3 protein: CASSRDSPYEQYF
D gene: -; clone size: once; J gene: TRBJ2-5; V gene: TRBV7-9; CDR3 DNA: TGTGCCAGCAGCTTACTTGGCCACCAAGAGACCCAGTACTTC; CDR3 protein: CASSLLGHQETQYF
D gene: TRBD1; clone size: -; J gene: TRBJ2-1; V gene: TRBV10-3; CDR3 DNA: TGTGCCTCAACCGGGACAGGATACAATGAGCAGTTCTTC; CDR3 protein: CASTGTGYNEQFF
D gene: -; clone size: -; J gene: TRBJ1-3; V gene: TRBV18; CDR3 DNA: TGTGCCAGCTCACTCGGACAGCAAACATACTCTGGAAACACCATATATTTT; CDR3 protein: CASSLGQQTYSGNTIYF
D gene: -; clone size: -; J gene: TRBJ1-4; V gene: TRBV15; CDR3 DNA: TGTGCCACCAGCGGCGACAGCCCTAATGAAAAACTGTTTTTT; CDR3 protein: CATSGDSPNEKLFF
D gene: TRBD2; clone size: -; J gene: TRBJ2-3; V gene: TRBV28; CDR3 DNA: TGTGCCAGCAGTTCCGGGACTAGCGGGAGCCTCCGGGGGACAGATACGCAGTATTTT; CDR3 protein: CASSSGTSGSLRGTDTQYF
D gene: TRBD1; clone size: -; J gene: TRBJ1-2; V gene: TRBV6-5; CDR3 DNA: TGTGCCAGCAGCCTAGACAGGGCACGGGGCTACACCTTC; CDR3 protein: CASSLDRARGYTF
D gene: -; clone size: -; J gene: TRBJ1-4; V gene: TRBV28; CDR3 DNA: TGTGCCAGCAAAGAAGGGGGTGAAAAACTGTTTTTT; CDR3 protein: CASKEGGEKLFF
D gene: TRBD1; clone size: -; J gene: TRBJ1-5; V gene: TRBV10-3; CDR3 DNA: TGTGCCATCAGGGGACAGGAGAGTCAGCCCCAGCATTTT; CDR3 protein: CAIRGQESQPQHF
D gene: TRBD2; clone size: -; J gene: TRBJ2-2; V gene: TRBV19; CDR3 DNA: TGTGCCAGTTCTGGAATCGGACTAGCGGCGAACACCGGGGAGCTGTTTTTT; CDR3 protein: CASSGIGLAANTGELFF
D gene: TRBD2; clone size: -; J gene: TRBJ2-7; V gene: TRBV3-1/TRBV3-2; CDR3 DNA: TGTGCCAGCAGCCAAGATCGGGCTAGCGGGAGGACCGAGCAGTACTTC; CDR3 protein: CASSQDRASGRTEQYF
D gene: -; clone size: -; J gene: TRBJ1-3; V gene: TRBV28; CDR3 DNA: TGTGCCAGCCGTGGCCAGGGGACCTCTGGAAACACCATATATTTT; CDR3 protein: CASRGQGTSGNTIYF
D gene: -; clone size: -; J gene: TRBJ1-5; V gene: TRBV3-1/TRBV3-2; CDR3 DNA: TGTGCCAGCAGCCAAGGACGGGACAATCAGCCCCAGCATTTT; CDR3 protein: CASSQGRDNQPQHF
D gene: TRBD2; clone size: -; J gene: TRBJ2-3; V gene: TRBV5-5; CDR3 DNA: TGTGCCAGCAGATTCGGGACTAGCGGGAGGACAGATACGCAGTATTTT; CDR3 protein: CASRFGTSGRTDTQYF
D gene: -; clone size: -; J gene: TRBJ2-2; V gene: TRBV21-1; CDR3 DNA: TGTGCCAGCAGTCGGACAGGGGCGAGGGGCGGGGAGCTGTTTTTT; CDR3 protein: CASSRTGARGGELFF
D gene: TRBD2; clone size: once; J gene: TRBJ2-2; V gene: TRBV19; CDR3 DNA: TGTGCCAGTAGCCGGACTAGCGGGAGACCCGGGGAGCTGTTTTTT; CDR3 protein: CASSRTSGRPGELFF
D gene: TRBD2; clone size: -; J gene: TRBJ2-1; V gene: TRBV4-3; CDR3 DNA: TGCGCCAGCAGCCACCAATCTTTCCTAGCGGAACCCTACAATGAGCAGTTCTTC; CDR3 protein: CASSHQSFLAEPYNEQFF
D gene: TRBD2; clone size: -; J gene: TRBJ2-7; V gene: TRBV7-9; CDR3 DNA: TGTGCCAGCAGCAATATGCTAGCGGGGAACTCCTACGAGCAGTACTTC; CDR3 protein: CASSNMLAGNSYEQYF
D gene: TRBD1; clone size: -; J gene: TRBJ2-7; V gene: TRBV19; CDR3 DNA: TGTGCCAGTAGTCCAGGACAGGGGTTTAGCTACGAGCAGTACTTC; CDR3 protein: CASSPGQGFSYEQYF
D gene: -; clone size: few; J gene: TRBJ2-1; V gene: TRBV9; CDR3 DNA: TGTGCCAGCAGCGTTAGCGACCCAAGGAATGAGCAGTTCTTC; CDR3 protein: CASSVSDPRNEQFF
D gene: TRBD1; clone size: -; J gene: TRBJ2-7; V gene: TRBV28; CDR3 DNA: TGTGCCAGCAGGATAGGACAGGGGCCAACCTACGAGCAGTACTTC; CDR3 protein: CASRIGQGPTYEQYF
D gene: TRBD1; clone size: -; J gene: TRBJ2-1; V gene: TRBV15; CDR3 DNA: TGTGCCACCAGCAGACCCGGGACAGGGTCCTACAATGAGCAGTTCTTC; CDR3 protein: CATSRPGTGSYNEQFF
D gene: -; clone size: -; J gene: TRBJ2-2; V gene: TRBV6-1; CDR3 DNA: TGTGCCAGCAGTGAGTTACAGGGAACCGGGGAGCTGTTTTTT; CDR3 protein: CASSELQGTGELFF
D gene: -; clone size: -; J gene: TRBJ1-5; V gene: TRBV2; CDR3 DNA: TGTGCCAGTGGAGGCACAGGGACGAAGGGCAATCAGCCCCAGCATTTT; CDR3 protein: CASGGTGTKGNQPQHF
D gene: TRBD1; clone size: -; J gene: TRBJ2-2; V gene: TRBV28; CDR3 DNA: TGTGCCAGCTTGGACAGGGTCCTCGGGGAGCTGTTTTTT; CDR3 protein: CASLDRVLGELFF
D gene: -; clone size: -; J gene: TRBJ2-7; V gene: TRBV7-2; CDR3 DNA: TGTGCCAGCAGCTTAGCAGCGATCGGCTGGGAGCAGTACTTC; CDR3 protein: CASSLAAIGWEQYF
D gene: TRBD1; clone size: once; J gene: TRBJ2-7; V gene: TRBV3-1/TRBV3-2; CDR3 DNA: TGTGCCAGCAGCCAAGGTATAGACAGGGGCCACGAGCAGTACTTC; CDR3 protein: CASSQGIDRGHEQYF
D gene: -; clone size: -; J gene: TRBJ1-2; V gene: TRBV21-1; CDR3 DNA: TGTGCCAGCAGCAATCGGGGAGGCTACACCTTC; CDR3 protein: CASSNRGGYTF
D gene: TRBD1; clone size: -; J gene: TRBJ2-7; V gene: TRBV27; CDR3 DNA: TGTGCCAGCAGACGACAGGGGTTAGACTCCTACGAGCAGTACTTC; CDR3 protein: CASRRQGLDSYEQYF
D gene: -; clone size: -; J gene: TRBJ1-1; V gene: TRBV18; CDR3 DNA: TGTGCCAGCTCACCCGCCAGGGGAGACACTGAAGCTTTCTTT; CDR3 protein: CASSPARGDTEAFF
D gene: TRBD1; clone size: -; J gene: TRBJ2-7; V gene: TRBV9; CDR3 DNA: TGTGCCAGCAGCGTGAACCCGGGACAGGGGTACGAGCAGTACTTC; CDR3 protein: CASSVNPGQGYEQYF
D gene: TRBD1; clone size: -; J gene: TRBJ2-7; V gene: TRBV6-5; CDR3 DNA: TGTGCCGGAGACAGGGGGCTTGGGGAGCAGTACTTC; CDR3 protein: CAGDRGLGEQYF
D gene: TRBD1; clone size: -; J gene: TRBJ2-7; V gene: TRBV5-6; CDR3 DNA: TGTGCCAGCACCTCCGGGACAGGGACCTACGAGCAGTACTTC; CDR3 protein: CASTSGTGTYEQYF
D gene: -; clone size: -; J gene: TRBJ2-7; V gene: TRBV6-2/TRBV6-3; CDR3 DNA: TGTGCCAGCAGTTACTCGGCTGTATCCTACGAGCAGTACTTC; CDR3 protein: CASSYSAVSYEQYF
D gene: TRBD1; clone size: -; J gene: TRBJ2-7; V gene: TRBV27; CDR3 DNA: TGTGCCAGCAGCCCCAGGCAGGGGGCATACGAGCAGTACTTC; CDR3 protein: CASSPRQGAYEQYF
D gene: -; clone size: -; J gene: TRBJ2-7; V gene: TRBV7-9; CDR3 DNA: TGTGCCAGCAGACCGCCCGGGGTTACCTACGAGCAGTACTTC; CDR3 protein: CASRPPGVTYEQYF
D gene: -; clone size: -; J gene: TRBJ1-5; V gene: TRBV7-9; CDR3 DNA: TGTGCCAGCAGCTCATGGTCAGAGCCCCAGCATTTT; CDR3 protein: CASSSWSEPQHF
D gene: -; clone size: -; J gene: TRBJ1-1; V gene: TRBV7-2; CDR3 DNA: TGTGCCAGCAACCTCGGACCAGGGGCACCGAACACTGAAGCTTTCTTT; CDR3 protein: CASNLGPGAPNTEAFF
D gene: -; clone size: -; J gene: TRBJ1-4; V gene: TRBV4-3; CDR3 DNA: TGCGCCAGCAGCCAAGTTCTGCCCACGGGGTCTTGGGAAAAACTGTTTTTT; CDR3 protein: CASSQVLPTGSWEKLFF
D gene: -; clone size: -; J gene: TRBJ2-7; V gene: TRBV24-1; CDR3 DNA: TGTGCCACCAGTGATTACCAGGGTCCCTACGAGCAGTACTTC; CDR3 protein: CATSDYQGPYEQYF
D gene: -; clone size: -; J gene: TRBJ2-7; V gene: TRBV5-8; CDR3 DNA: TGTGCCAGCAGCTTGGCCCGGGGGGCTGAAGAGCAGTACTTC; CDR3 protein: CASSLARGAEEQYF
D gene: -; clone size: -; J gene: TRBJ1-2; V gene: TRBV5-6; CDR3 DNA: TGTGCCAGCAGCTTGGGGGCAGGGAATGGCTACACCTTC; CDR3 protein: CASSLGAGNGYTF
D gene: -; clone size: -; J gene: TRBJ2-7; V gene: TRBV11-2; CDR3 DNA: TGTGCCAGCAGCCCGGCCGTCCCCCAGACAGTCAGCTCCTACGAGCAGTACTTC; CDR3 protein: CASSPAVPQTVSSYEQYF
D gene: -; clone size: -; J gene: TRBJ1-5; V gene: TRBV28; CDR3 DNA: TGTGCCAGCACCTCCCCGGCGGGCAGCAATCAGCCCCAGCATTTT; CDR3 protein: CASTSPAGSNQPQHF
D gene: -; clone size: -; J gene: TRBJ2-7; V gene: TRBV9; CDR3 DNA: TGTGCCAGCAGCGCATACGACAGCCCTGGTAAGGAGCAGTACTTC; CDR3 protein: CASSAYDSPGKEQYF
D gene: TRBD2; clone size: once; J gene: TRBJ2-3; V gene: TRBV6-5; CDR3 DNA: TGTGCCAGCGGGGATAGCGGGGGCCTCACAGATACGCAGTATTTT; CDR3 protein: CASGDSGGLTDTQYF
D gene: TRBD2; clone size: few; J gene: TRBJ2-7; V gene: TRBV19; CDR3 DNA: TGTGCCAGTAGTATGTCCGGGGGAGGGATCTACGAGCAGTACTTC; CDR3 protein: CASSMSGGGIYEQYF
D gene: TRBD1; clone size: -; J gene: TRBJ2-5; V gene: TRBV9; CDR3 DNA: TGTGCCGGAAGTCCGACGGACAGGGGGCCCCAGTACTTC; CDR3 protein: CAGSPTDRGPQYF
D gene: -; clone size: -; J gene: TRBJ2-1; V gene: TRBV6-4; CDR3 DNA: TGTGCCAGCAGTACATTCGGAGGCAACAATGAGCAGTTCTTC; CDR3 protein: CASSTFGGNNEQFF
D gene: TRBD1; clone size: -; J gene: TRBJ1-4; V gene: TRBV7-9; CDR3 DNA: TGTGCCAGCAGCTCCGACAGGGGTGCAACTAATGAAAAACTGTTTTTT; CDR3 protein: CASSSDRGATNEKLFF
D gene: -; clone size: many; J gene: TRBJ1-2; V gene: TRBV5-1; CDR3 DNA: TGCGCCAGCAGCTTGGGGGGGCCCGGAGATGGCTACACCTTC; CDR3 protein: CASSLGGPGDGYTF